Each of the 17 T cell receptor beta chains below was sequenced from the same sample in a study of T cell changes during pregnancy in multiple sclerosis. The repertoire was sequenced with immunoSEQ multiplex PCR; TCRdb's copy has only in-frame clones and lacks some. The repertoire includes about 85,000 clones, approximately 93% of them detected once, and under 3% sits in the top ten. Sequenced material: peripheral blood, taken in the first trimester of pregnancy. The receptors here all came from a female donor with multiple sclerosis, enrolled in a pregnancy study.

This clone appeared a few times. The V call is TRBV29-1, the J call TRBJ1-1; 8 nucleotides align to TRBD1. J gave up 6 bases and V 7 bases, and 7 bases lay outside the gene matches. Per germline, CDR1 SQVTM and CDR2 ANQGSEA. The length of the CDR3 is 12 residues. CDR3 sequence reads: CSGSTGDAEAFF. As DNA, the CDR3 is TGCAGCGGGTCGACAGGGGATGCTGAAGCTTTCTTT.

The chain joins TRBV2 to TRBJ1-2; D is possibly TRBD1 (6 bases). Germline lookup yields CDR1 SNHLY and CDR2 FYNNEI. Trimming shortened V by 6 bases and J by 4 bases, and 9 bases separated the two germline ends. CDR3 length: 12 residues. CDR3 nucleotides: TGTGCCAGCAGCGCGGACAGCTATGGCTACACCTTC. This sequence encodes CASSADSYGYTF.

The CDR3 loop reads CATSPTGYSTGNTIYF. The CDR3 DNA reads as TGTGCCACCAGTCCTACAGGGTACTCTACTGGAAACACCATATATTTT. The rearrangement links TRBV15 to TRBJ1-3; D may be TRBD1 (6 bases). The germline V and J ends were trimmed by 6 bases and 2 bases, with 17 bases remaining between them. The CDR3 loop spans 16 amino acids. Germline V CDR1 and CDR2: LNHNV, YYDKDF (reference sequence).

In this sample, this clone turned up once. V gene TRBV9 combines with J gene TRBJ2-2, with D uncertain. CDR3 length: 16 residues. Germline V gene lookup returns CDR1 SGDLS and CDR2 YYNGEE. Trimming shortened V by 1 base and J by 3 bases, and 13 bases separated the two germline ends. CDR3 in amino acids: CASSVTLVQYTGELFF. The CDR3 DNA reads TGTGCCAGCAGCGTAACCCTAGTTCAGTACACCGGGGAGCTGTTTTTT.

The CDR3 spells CASSPRGTSGPSSYEQYF. The CDR3 region has the DNA TGTGCCAGCAGCCCACGCGGGACTAGCGGCCCCAGCTCCTACGAGCAGTACTTC. The chain employs TRBV27 and TRBJ2-7; the match to TRBD2 covers 11 bases. The CDR3 contains 18 residues. Unmatched junction bases numbered 13, after V lost 6 bases and J lost 0 bases. CDR1 is MNHEY and CDR2 is SMNVEV in the germline V gene (reference sequence).

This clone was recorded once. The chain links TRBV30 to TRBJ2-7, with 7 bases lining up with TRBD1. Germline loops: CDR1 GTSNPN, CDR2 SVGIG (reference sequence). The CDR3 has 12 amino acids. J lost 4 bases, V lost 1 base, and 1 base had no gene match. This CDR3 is CAWSGDSYEQYF. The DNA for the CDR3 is TGTGCCTGGAGTGGGGACAGTTACGAGCAGTACTTC.

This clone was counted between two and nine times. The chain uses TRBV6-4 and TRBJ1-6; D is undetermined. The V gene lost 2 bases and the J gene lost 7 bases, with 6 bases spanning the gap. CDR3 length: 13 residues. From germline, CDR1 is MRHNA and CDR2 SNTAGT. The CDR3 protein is CASSDTRNSPLHF. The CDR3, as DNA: TGTGCCAGCAGTGACACGCGGAATTCACCCCTCCACTTT.

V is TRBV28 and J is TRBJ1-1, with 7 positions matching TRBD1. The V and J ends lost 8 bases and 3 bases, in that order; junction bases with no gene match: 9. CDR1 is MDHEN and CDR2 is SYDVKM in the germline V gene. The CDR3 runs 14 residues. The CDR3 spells CASGPYRGYTEAFF. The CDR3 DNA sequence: TGTGCCAGCGGACCCTACAGGGGTTACACTGAAGCTTTCTTT.

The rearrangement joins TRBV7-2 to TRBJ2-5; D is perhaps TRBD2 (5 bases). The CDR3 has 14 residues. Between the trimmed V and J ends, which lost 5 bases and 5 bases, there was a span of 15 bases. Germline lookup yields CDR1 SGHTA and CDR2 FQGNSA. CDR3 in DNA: TGTGCCAGCAGCCCCGATCAGCGGCGCGAGACCCAGTACTTC. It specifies CASSPDQRRETQYF.

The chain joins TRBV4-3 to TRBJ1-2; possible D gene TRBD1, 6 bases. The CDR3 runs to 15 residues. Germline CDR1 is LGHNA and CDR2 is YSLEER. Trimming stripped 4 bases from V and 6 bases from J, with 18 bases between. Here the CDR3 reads CASSRKGGDWDGYTF. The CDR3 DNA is TGCGCCAGCAGCCGAAAAGGGGGGGATTGGGATGGCTACACCTTC.

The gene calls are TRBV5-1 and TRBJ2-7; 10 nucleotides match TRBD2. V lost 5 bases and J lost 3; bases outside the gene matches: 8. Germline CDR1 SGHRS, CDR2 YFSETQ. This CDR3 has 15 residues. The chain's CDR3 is CASSFSGGMNYEQYF. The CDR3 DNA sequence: TGCGCCAGCAGTTTTAGCGGGGGGATGAACTACGAGCAGTACTTC.

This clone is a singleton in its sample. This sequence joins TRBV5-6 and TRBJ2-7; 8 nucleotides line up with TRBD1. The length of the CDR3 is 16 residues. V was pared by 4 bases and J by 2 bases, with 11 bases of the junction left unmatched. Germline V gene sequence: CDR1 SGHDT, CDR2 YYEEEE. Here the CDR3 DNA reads TGTGCCAGCAGCAATGGACAGGGCAGAATTACCTACGAGCAGTACTTC. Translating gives CASSNGQGRITYEQYF.

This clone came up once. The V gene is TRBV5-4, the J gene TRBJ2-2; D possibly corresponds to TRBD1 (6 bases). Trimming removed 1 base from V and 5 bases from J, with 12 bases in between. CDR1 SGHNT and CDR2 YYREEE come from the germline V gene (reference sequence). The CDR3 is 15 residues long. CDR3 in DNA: TGTGCCAGCAGCTTGTCACAGGGTCGGACCGGGGAGCTGTTTTTT. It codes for CASSLSQGRTGELFF.

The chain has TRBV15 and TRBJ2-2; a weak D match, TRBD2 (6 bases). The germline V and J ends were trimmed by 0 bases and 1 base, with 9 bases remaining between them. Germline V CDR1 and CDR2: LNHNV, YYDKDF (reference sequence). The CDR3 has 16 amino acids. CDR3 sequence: CATSREGTQNTGELFF. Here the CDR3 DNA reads TGTGCCACCAGCAGAGAGGGGACTCAGAACACCGGGGAGCTGTTTTTT.

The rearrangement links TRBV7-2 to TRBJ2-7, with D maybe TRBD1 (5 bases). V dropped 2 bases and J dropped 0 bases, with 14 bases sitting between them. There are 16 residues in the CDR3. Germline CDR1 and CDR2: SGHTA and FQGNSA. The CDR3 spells CASSLLGALSSYEQYF. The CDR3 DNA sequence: TGTGCCAGCAGCTTACTAGGGGCTCTTAGCTCCTACGAGCAGTACTTC.

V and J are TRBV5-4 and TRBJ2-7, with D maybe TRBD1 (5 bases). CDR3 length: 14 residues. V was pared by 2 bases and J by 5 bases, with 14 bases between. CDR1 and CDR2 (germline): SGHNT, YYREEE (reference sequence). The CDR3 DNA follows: TGTGCCAGCAGCTTTACGACAGCTTCTCACGAGCAGTACTTC. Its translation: CASSFTTASHEQYF.

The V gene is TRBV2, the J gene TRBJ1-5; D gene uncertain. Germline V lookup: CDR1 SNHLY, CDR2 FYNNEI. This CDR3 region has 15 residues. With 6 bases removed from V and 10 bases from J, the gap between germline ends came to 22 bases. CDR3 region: CASSETEVIAIPQHF. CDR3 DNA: TGTGCCAGCAGCGAAACAGAAGTTATCGCAATCCCCCAGCATTTT.